The source of this T cell receptor beta chain is a study of T cells after somatic rescue of genetic block. Sequencing was performed with immunoSEQ multiplex PCR; in TCRdb, only in-frame clones are kept and a portion is missing. This sample carries 68,000 or so clones, roughly 92% of them seen once, and the ten largest clones take 2.9%. Germline assignment: CDR1 LNHDA and CDR2 SQIVND (reference sequence). Trimming shortened V by 6 bases and J by 1 base, and 4 bases separated the two germline ends. CDR3 length: 12 amino acids. The chain has TRBV19 and TRBJ2-1, with no clear D. The sequenced material came from peripheral blood mononuclear cells (PBMCs). This clonotype was sampled from a man between 35 and 55 years old. The CDR3 reads CASSYSYNEQFF. CDR3 bases: TGTGCCAGTAGCTATTCCTACAATGAGCAGTTCTTC.